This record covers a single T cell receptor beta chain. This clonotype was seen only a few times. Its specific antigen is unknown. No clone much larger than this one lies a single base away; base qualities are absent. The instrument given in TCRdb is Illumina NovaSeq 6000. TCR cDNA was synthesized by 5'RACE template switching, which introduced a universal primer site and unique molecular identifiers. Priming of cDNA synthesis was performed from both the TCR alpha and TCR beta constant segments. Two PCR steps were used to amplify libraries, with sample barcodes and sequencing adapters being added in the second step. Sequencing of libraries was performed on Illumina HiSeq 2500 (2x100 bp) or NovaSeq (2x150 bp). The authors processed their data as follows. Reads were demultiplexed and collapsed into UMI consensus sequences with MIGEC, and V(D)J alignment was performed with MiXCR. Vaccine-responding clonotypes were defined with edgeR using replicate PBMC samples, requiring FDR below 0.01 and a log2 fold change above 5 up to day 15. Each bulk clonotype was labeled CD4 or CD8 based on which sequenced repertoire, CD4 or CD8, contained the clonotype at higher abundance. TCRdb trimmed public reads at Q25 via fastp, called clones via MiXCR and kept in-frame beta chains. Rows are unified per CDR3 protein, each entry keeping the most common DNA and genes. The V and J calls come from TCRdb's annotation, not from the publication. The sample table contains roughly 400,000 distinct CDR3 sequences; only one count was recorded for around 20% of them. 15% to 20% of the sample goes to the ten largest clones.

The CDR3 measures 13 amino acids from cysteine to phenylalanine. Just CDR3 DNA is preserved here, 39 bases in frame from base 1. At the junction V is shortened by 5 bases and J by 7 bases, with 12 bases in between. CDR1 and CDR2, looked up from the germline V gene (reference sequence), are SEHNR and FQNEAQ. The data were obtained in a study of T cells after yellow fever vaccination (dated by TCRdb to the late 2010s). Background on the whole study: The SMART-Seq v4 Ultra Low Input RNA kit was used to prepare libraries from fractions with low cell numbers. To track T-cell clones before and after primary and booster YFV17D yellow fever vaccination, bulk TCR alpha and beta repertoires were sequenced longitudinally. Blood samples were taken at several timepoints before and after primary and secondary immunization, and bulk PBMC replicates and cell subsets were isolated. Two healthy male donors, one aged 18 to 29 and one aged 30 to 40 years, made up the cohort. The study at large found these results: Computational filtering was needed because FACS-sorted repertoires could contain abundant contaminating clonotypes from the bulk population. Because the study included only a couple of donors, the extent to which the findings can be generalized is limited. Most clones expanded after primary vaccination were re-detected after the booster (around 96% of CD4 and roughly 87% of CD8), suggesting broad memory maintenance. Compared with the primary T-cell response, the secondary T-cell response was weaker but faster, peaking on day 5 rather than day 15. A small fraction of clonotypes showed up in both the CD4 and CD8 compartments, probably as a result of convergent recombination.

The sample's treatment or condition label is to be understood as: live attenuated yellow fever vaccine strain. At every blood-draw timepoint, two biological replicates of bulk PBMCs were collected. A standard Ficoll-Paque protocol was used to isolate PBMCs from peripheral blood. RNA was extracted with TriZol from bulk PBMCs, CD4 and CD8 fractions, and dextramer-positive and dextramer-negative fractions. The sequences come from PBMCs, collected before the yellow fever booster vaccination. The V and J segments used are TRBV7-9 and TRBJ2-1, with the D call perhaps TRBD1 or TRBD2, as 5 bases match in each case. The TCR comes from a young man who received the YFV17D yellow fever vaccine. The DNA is TGTGCCAGCAGCGGCTTGGGACGAAATGAGCAGTTCTTC. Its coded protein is CASSGLGRNEQFF.